This T cell receptor beta chain was identified in a study of control samples from healthy donors and cancer patients. Some clones are missing from TCRdb's copy, which holds only in-frame ones; the method was immunoSEQ multiplex PCR. This sample yields more than 150,000 clones, of which about 93% are seen a single time; roughly 1.6% belongs to the top ten. This CDR3 is built from 11 residues. Trimming took 7 bases from V and 5 from J, leaving 7 bases between them. The germline V gene encodes CDR1 KGHDR and CDR2 SFDVKD. The V and J genes are TRBV24-1 and TRBJ1-2; D ambiguous. The sequencing sample was made of blood. The source is a man younger than 35 in good health. The DNA for the CDR3 is TGTGCCACCAGATCCGAATATGGCTACACCTTC. This codes for CATRSEYGYTF.